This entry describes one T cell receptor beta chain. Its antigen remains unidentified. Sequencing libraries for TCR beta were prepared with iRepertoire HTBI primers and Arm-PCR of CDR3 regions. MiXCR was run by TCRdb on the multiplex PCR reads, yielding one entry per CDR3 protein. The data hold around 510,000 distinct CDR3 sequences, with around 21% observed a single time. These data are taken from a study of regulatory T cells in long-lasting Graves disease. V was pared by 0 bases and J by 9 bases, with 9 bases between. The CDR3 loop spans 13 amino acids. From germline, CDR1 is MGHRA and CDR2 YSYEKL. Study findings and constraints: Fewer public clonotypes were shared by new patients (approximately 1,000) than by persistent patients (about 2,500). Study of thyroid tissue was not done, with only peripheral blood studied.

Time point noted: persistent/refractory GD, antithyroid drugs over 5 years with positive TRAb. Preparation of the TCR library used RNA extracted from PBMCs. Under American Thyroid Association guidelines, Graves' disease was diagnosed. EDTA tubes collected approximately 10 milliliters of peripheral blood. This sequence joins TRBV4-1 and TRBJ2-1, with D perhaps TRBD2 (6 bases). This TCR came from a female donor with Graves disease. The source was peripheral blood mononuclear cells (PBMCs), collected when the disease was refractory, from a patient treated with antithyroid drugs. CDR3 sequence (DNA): TGCGCCAGCAGCCAAGAGGGGGGAGTTGAGCAGTTCTTC. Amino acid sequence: CASSQEGGVEQFF.